This T cell receptor (beta chain) is drawn from a study of shared clonotypes between healthy human individuals. To note about this clone: Its antigen is unknown.

When replicate PCRs were run on sorted subsets, they used about 220 ng DNA, about 30,000 T cell genomes. The table came from immunoSEQ multiplex PCR; TCRdb's copy has only in-frame clones and leaves some out. The data contain under 1,100,000 clones, 75% to 80% of them seen just once; the ten biggest clones take up 0.6% to 0.75%. Study outcomes and limitations: The low donor count limited represented genetic and exposure-history diversity.

V lost 5 bases and J lost 0, with 14 bases in between. Germline V lookup: CDR1 MNHNS, CDR2 SASEGT. The CDR3 covers 15 residues. All donors qualified as healthy HIV-negative adults and had experienced no recent acute infections or vaccinations. The study drew all its donors from Caucasian adults living in Nashville, Tennessee. The gene calls are TRBV6-1 and TRBJ2-7, with a tentative D call TRBD2 (6 bases). The source material was memory CD4+ T cells from PBMCs. Subset given: CD45RA-negative fraction. This clonotype originated in a man between 18 and 35 years old in good health. Some clones in this sample may be carry-over from other donors' samples. CDR3 sequence reads: CASSPLGTYSYEQYF. DNA for the CDR3: TGTGCCAGCAGTCCTTTAGGGACTTACTCCTACGAGCAGTACTTC.